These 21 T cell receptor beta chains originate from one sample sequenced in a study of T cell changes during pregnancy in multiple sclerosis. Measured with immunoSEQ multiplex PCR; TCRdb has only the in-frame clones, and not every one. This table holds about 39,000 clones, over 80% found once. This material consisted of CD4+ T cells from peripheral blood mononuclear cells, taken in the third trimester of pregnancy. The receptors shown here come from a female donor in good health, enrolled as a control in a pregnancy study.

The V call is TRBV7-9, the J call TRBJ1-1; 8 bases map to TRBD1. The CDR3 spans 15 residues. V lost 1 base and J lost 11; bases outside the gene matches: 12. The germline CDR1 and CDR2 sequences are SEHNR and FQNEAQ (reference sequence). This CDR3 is CASSLEWSGGGRAFF. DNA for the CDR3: TGTGCCAGCAGCTTAGAATGGTCAGGGGGCGGCCGCGCTTTCTTT.

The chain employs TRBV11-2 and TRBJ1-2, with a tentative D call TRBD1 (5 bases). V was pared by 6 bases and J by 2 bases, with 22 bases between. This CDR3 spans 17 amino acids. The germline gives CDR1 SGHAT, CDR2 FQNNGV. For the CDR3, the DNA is TGTGCCAGCAGGGGTCCTCAGGGATTTGGAGTGAACTATGGCTACACCTTC. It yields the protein CASRGPQGFGVNYGYTF.

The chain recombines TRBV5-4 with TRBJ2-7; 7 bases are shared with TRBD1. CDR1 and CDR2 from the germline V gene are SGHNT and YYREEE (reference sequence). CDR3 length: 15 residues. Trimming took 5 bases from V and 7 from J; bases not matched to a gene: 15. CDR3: CASSRETGPTEEQYF. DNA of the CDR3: TGTGCCAGCAGTCGCGAGACAGGGCCCACTGAAGAGCAGTACTTC.

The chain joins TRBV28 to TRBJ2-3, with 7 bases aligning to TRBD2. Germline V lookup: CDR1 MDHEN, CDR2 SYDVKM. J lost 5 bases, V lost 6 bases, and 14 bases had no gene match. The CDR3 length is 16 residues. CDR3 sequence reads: CASSSRDYRRGDTQYF. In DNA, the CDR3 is TGTGCCAGCAGCTCTAGGGACTACCGTCGGGGAGATACGCAGTATTTT. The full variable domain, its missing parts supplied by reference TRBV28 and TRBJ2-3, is DVKVTQSSRYLVKRTGEKVFLECVQDMDHENMFWYRQDPGLGLRLIYFSYDVKMKEKGDIPEGYSVSREKKERFSLILESASTNQTSMYLCASSSRDYRRGDTQYFGPGTRLTVL.

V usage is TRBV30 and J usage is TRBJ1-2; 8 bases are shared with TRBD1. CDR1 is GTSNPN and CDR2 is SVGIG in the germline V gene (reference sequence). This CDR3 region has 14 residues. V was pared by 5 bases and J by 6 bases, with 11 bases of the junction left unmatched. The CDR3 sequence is CAWGGRRGLHGYTF. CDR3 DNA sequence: TGTGCCTGGGGAGGGCGCAGGGGGCTTCATGGCTACACCTTC.

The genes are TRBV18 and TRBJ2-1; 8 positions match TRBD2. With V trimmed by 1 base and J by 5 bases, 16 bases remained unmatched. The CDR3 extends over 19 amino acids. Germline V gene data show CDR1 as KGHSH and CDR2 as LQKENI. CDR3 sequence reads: CASSPLHASGSLRNNEQFF. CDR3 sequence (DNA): TGTGCCAGCTCACCACTCCATGCTAGCGGGTCGCTCCGTAACAATGAGCAGTTCTTC.

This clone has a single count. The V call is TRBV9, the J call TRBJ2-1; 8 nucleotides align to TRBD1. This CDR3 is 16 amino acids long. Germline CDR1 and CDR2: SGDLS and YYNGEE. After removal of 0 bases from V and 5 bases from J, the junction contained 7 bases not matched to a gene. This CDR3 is CASSVVTGQGNNEQFF. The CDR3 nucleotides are TGTGCCAGCAGCGTAGTCACAGGACAGGGTAACAATGAGCAGTTCTTC.

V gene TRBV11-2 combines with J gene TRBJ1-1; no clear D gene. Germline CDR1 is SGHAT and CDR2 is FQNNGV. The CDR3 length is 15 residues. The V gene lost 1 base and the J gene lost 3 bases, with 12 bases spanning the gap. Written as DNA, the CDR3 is TGTGCCAGCAGCTTAGTGTACGGGGTAGACACTGAAGCTTTCTTT. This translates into CASSLVYGVDTEAFF.

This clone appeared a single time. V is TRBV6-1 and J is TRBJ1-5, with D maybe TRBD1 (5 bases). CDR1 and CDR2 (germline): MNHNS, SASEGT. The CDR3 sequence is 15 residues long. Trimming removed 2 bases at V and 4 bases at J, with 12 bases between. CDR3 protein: CASSESGGFNQPQHF. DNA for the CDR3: TGTGCCAGCAGTGAATCTGGGGGGTTTAATCAGCCCCAGCATTTT.

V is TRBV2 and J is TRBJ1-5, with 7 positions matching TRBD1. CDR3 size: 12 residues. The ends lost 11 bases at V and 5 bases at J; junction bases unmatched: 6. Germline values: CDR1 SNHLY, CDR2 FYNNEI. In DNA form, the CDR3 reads TGTGCCGTACAGGGGTACGATCAGCCCCAGCATTTT. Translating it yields CAVQGYDQPQHF.

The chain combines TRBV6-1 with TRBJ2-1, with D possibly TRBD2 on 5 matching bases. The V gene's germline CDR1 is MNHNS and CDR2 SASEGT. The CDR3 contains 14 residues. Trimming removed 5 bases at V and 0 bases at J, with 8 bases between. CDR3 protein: CASSSGSSYNEQFF. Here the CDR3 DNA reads TGTGCCAGCAGTAGCGGTAGCTCCTACAATGAGCAGTTCTTC.

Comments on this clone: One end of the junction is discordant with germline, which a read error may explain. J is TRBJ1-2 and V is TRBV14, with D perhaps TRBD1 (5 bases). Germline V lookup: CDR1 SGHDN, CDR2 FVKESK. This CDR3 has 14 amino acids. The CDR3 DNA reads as TGTGCCAGCAGCCAAGACGCCAGGGTTTCGGCTACGGCCTTC. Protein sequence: CASSQDARVSATAF.

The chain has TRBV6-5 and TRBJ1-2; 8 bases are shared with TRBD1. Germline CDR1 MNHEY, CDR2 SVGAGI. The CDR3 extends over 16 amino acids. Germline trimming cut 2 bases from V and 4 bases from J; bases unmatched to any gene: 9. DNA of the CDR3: TGTGCCAGCAGTTACACAACCAGGGGGCTTGCCTATGGCTACACCTTC. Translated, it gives CASSYTTRGLAYGYTF.

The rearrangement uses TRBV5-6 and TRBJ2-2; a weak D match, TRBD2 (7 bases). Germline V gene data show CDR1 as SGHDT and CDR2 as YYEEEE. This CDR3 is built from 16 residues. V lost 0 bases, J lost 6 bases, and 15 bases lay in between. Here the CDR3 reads CASSLGPRGRPGELFF. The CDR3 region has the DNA TGTGCCAGCAGCTTGGGTCCGCGGGGGCGGCCCGGGGAGCTGTTTTTT.

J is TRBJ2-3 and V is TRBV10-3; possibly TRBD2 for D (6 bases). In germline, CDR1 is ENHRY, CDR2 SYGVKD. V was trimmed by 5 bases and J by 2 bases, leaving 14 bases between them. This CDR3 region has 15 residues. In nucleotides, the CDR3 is TGTGCCATCAGTTCGAGGGAGGCGTCCACAGATACGCAGTATTTT. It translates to CAISSREASTDTQYF.

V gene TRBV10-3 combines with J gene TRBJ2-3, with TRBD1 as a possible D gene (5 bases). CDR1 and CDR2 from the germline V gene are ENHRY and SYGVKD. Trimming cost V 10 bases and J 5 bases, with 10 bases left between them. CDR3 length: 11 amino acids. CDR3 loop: CATTAEDTQYF. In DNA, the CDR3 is TGTGCCACGACAGCCGAAGATACGCAGTATTTT.

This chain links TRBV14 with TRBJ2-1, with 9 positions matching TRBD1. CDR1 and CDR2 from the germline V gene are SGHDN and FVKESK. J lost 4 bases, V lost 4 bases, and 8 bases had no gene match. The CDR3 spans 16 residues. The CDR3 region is CASSLLGTGLYNEQFF. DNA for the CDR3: TGTGCCAGCAGCCTACTCGGGACAGGGCTATACAATGAGCAGTTCTTC.

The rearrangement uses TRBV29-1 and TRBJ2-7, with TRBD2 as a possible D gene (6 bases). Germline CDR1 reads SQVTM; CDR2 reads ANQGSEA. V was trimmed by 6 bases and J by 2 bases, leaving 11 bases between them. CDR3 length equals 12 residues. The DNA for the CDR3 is TGCAGCGTCGGGACTTACGCCTACGAGCAGTACTTC. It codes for CSVGTYAYEQYF.

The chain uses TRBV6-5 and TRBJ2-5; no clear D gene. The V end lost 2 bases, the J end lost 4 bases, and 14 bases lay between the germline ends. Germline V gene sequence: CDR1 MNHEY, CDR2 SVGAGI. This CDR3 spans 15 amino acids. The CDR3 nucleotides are TGTGCCAGCAGTTACGGCTCCGAGCGAGGAGAGACCCAGTACTTC. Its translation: CASSYGSERGETQYF.

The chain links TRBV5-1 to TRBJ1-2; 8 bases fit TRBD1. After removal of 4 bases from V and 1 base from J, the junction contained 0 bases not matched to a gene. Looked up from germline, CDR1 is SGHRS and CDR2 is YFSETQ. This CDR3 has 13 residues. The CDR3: CASSGQGNYGYTF. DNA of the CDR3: TGCGCCAGCAGCGGACAGGGTAACTATGGCTACACCTTC.

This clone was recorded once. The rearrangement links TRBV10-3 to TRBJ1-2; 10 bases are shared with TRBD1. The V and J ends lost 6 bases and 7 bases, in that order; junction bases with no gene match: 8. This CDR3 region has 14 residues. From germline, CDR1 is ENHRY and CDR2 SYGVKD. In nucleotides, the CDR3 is TGTGCCATCAGAACGACAGGGGGCTGGGCTGGCTACACCTTC. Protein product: CAIRTTGGWAGYTF.